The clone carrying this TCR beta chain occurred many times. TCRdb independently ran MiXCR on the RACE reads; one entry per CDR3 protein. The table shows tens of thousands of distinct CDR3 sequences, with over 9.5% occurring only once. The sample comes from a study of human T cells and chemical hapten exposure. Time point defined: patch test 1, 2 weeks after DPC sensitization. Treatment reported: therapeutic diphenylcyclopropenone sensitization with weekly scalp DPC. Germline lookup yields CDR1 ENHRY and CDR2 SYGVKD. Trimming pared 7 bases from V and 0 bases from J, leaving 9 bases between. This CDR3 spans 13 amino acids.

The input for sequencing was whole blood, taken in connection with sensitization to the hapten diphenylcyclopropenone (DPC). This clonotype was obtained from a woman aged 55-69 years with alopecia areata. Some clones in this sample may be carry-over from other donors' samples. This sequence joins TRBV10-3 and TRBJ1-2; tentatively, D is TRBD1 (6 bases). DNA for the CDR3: TGTGCCATCACAGGGGAAACTAACTATGGCTACACCTTC. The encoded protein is CAITGETNYGYTF.